Listed below are T cell receptor beta chains from one sample, sequenced in a study of cytomegalovirus exposure and HLA in healthy donors. The data were produced by immunoSEQ multiplex PCR, yet TCRdb's version contains in-frame clones alone and is incomplete. The table includes 100,000 to 150,000 clones, around 86% detected once. Sequencing was performed on PBMCs. The receptors here all came from a woman between 18 and 30 years old in good health and CMV-seronegative. The CDR3 runs from the conserved cysteine through the conserved F or W. Each record gives: V gene, J gene, D gene, clone size, CDR3 protein, CDR3 DNA. A D gene is named only where the DNA matches it firmly. Clone size is shown for a subset of rows, as once, few, many or a class of expanded clone.

>TRBV19|TRBJ1-5|-|-
CASSIFRVGNQPQHF
TGTGCCAGTAGTATTTTCAGGGTCGGCAATCAGCCCCAGCATTTT
>TRBV11-3|TRBJ2-3|-|-
CASSSPVGDTQYF
TGTGCCAGCAGCTCCCCGGTCGGAGATACGCAGTATTTT
>TRBV18|TRBJ1-2|-|-
CASSPRQDGYTF
TGTGCCAGCTCACCAAGACAGGATGGCTACACCTTC
>TRBV18|TRBJ1-2|-|-
CASSRDSYGYTF
TGTGCCAGCTCGCGCGACAGCTATGGCTACACCTTC
>TRBV7-9|TRBJ2-1|TRBD1|-
CASSPRQGAINNEQFF
TGTGCCAGCAGCCCAAGACAGGGGGCCATCAACAATGAGCAGTTCTTC
>TRBV6-5|TRBJ2-7|-|-
CASSRDFAYEQYF
TGTGCCAGCAGCCGGGACTTCGCCTACGAGCAGTACTTC
>TRBV28|TRBJ2-2|-|-
CASSLAAGELFF
TGTGCCAGCAGTTTAGCGGCCGGGGAGCTGTTTTTT
>TRBV28|TRBJ1-2|-|-
CASSLSWAGDGYTF
TGTGCCAGCAGTTTATCGTGGGCAGGGGATGGCTACACCTTC
>TRBV6-4|TRBJ2-1|-|-
CASSRTKGYNEQFF
TGTGCCAGCAGTCGGACAAAAGGTTACAATGAGCAGTTCTTC
>TRBV19|TRBJ1-2|TRBD1|once
CASSDRDRSNYGYTF
TGTGCCAGTAGTGACCGGGACAGGTCTAACTATGGCTACACCTTC
>TRBV6-1|TRBJ1-5|-|-
CASREVNNQPQHF
TGTGCCAGCCGCGAGGTAAACAATCAGCCCCAGCATTTT
>TRBV4-2|TRBJ1-1|-|once
CASSLAVRTEAFF
TGTGCCAGCAGCCTCGCAGTCCGCACTGAAGCTTTCTTT
>TRBV5-1|TRBJ2-6|TRBD1|-
CASSRGLFSGANVLTF
TGCGCCAGCAGCAGGGGGCTATTCTCTGGGGCCAACGTCCTGACTTTC
>TRBV6-5|TRBJ2-7|-|-
CASSYGRGLGYEQYF
TGTGCCAGCAGTTACGGAAGGGGCCTGGGCTACGAGCAGTACTTC
>TRBV29-1|TRBJ2-5|-|-
CSVLSGNAGQYF
TGCAGCGTCCTCTCCGGGAATGCGGGCCAGTACTTC
>TRBV4-1|TRBJ2-1|TRBD2|-
CASSQGSGRYNEQFF
TGCGCCAGCAGCCAAGGTAGCGGGAGGTACAATGAGCAGTTCTTC
>TRBV5-4|TRBJ2-7|-|few
CASSFRGRGEQYF
TGTGCCAGCAGCTTCAGGGGTAGGGGAGAGCAGTACTTC
>TRBV28|TRBJ2-7|TRBD2|few
CASRRTSGRAYEQYF
TGTGCCAGCAGGAGGACTAGCGGGAGGGCCTACGAGCAGTACTTC
>TRBV19|TRBJ1-3|-|-
CASSQLQGSGNTIYF
TGTGCCAGTAGTCAGTTACAGGGTTCTGGAAACACCATATATTTT
>TRBV19|TRBJ2-3|TRBD1|-
CASSWDRARLDTQYF
TGTGCCAGTAGCTGGGACAGGGCTCGTCTAGATACGCAGTATTTT
>TRBV5-4|TRBJ1-3|-|-
CASSLGSVYSGNTIYF
TGTGCCAGCAGCTTGGGTAGTGTGTACTCTGGAAACACCATATATTTT
>TRBV2|TRBJ1-3|TRBD1|-
CASRSGTGGNTIYF
TGTGCCAGCAGATCCGGGACAGGGGGAAACACCATATATTTT
>TRBV28|TRBJ1-2|-|-
CASSPRGDGGGYTF
TGTGCCAGCAGCCCGCGCGGGGATGGTGGTGGCTACACCTTC
>TRBV11-3|TRBJ2-7|-|-
CASSSRLSPQQYF
TGTGCCAGCAGCTCTAGACTCTCTCCCCAGCAGTACTTC
>TRBV6-6|TRBJ2-1|-|-
CASSYSYEQFF
TGTGCCAGCAGTTACTCCTACGAGCAGTTCTTC
>TRBV11-2|TRBJ1-1|-|-
CASSLAVNTEAFF
TGTGCCAGCAGCTTAGCAGTGAACACTGAAGCTTTCTTT
>TRBV11-3|TRBJ2-2|-|-
CASSFVVVSDTGELFF
TGTGCCAGCAGCTTCGTGGTAGTGTCGGACACCGGGGAGCTGTTTTTT
>TRBV5-1|TRBJ2-7|-|-
CASSLEGSGYEQYF
TGCGCCAGCAGCTTGGAGGGGTCTGGGTACGAGCAGTACTTC
>TRBV28|TRBJ2-7|TRBD1|once
CASRRLGQGYEQYF
TGTGCCAGCAGACGACTCGGACAGGGCTACGAGCAGTACTTC
>TRBV13|TRBJ1-1|-|-
CASRLTANTEAFF
TGTGCCAGCAGGTTGACAGCGAACACTGAAGCTTTCTTT
>TRBV29-1|TRBJ2-1|-|-
CSGAGTTNEQFF
TGCAGCGGTGCCGGGACAACCAATGAGCAGTTCTTC
>TRBV7-2|TRBJ2-2|-|-
CASSPELVAGELFF
TGTGCCAGCAGCCCAGAACTAGTCGCCGGGGAGCTGTTTTTT
>TRBV9|TRBJ2-4|TRBD1|-
CASSSGTGENIQYF
TGTGCCAGCAGCTCCGGGACAGGGGAAAACATTCAGTACTTC
>TRBV15|TRBJ2-1|-|-
CATSRPGARNEQFF
TGTGCCACCAGCAGGCCAGGGGCGAGAAATGAGCAGTTCTTC
>TRBV5-1|TRBJ2-6|-|-
CASSLESTGANVLTF
TGCGCCAGCAGCTTGGAGAGTACTGGGGCCAACGTCCTGACTTTC
>TRBV19|TRBJ2-7|TRBD2|-
CASSNAGTSSYEQYF
TGTGCCAGTAGTAACGCCGGGACTAGCAGCTACGAGCAGTACTTC
>TRBV2|TRBJ2-3|-|-
CASSEALLIGLTDTQYF
TGTGCCAGCAGTGAAGCGCTACTGATTGGACTCACAGATACGCAGTATTTT
>TRBV6-5|TRBJ2-1|TRBD1|-
CASSQQRGPNEQFF
TGTGCCAGCAGTCAGCAGAGGGGGCCCAATGAGCAGTTCTTC
>TRBV28|TRBJ2-7|TRBD2|few
CASSLGGVSYEQYF
TGTGCCAGCAGTTTGGGGGGGGTAAGCTACGAGCAGTACTTC
>TRBV15|TRBJ2-3|-|-
CATSRSTGRTTDTQYF
TGTGCCACCAGCAGATCCACAGGGAGAACCACAGATACGCAGTATTTT
>TRBV14|TRBJ2-7|-|once
CASSPQGGAHSYEQYF
TGTGCCAGCAGCCCCCAGGGCGGGGCTCACTCCTACGAGCAGTACTTC
>TRBV18|TRBJ1-3|-|-
CASSPDIGGGNTIYF
TGTGCCAGCTCGCCTGACATCGGAGGCGGCAACACCATATATTTT
>TRBV28|TRBJ2-3|TRBD2|-
CASSFAAGEGTQYF
TGTGCCAGCAGTTTCGCGGCGGGAGAGGGCACGCAGTATTTT
>TRBV5-1|TRBJ2-5|-|-
CASSSGDQETQYF
TGCGCCAGCAGCTCCGGGGATCAAGAGACCCAGTACTTC
>TRBV15|TRBJ2-1|-|-
CATRLISYNEQFF
TGTGCCACCAGACTGATCTCCTACAATGAGCAGTTCTTC
>TRBV12-5|TRBJ2-2|TRBD1|-
CASGSPGTGGFGELFF
TGTGCTAGTGGCTCCCCCGGGACAGGGGGTTTCGGGGAGCTGTTTTTT
>TRBV4-1|TRBJ2-3|-|-
CASSPRRVREITDTQYF
TGCGCCAGCAGCCCGAGGAGGGTAAGGGAAATCACAGATACGCAGTATTTT